These T cell receptor beta chains were read from a single sample in a study of brain T cells in children with intractable seizures. Measured with immunoSEQ multiplex PCR; TCRdb has only the in-frame clones, and not every one. The sample holds under 150,000 clones, roughly 92% seen once. The starting material was peripheral blood, obtained at surgery. The receptor source for this set is a boy younger than two with hemimegalencephaly and intractable seizures. Each CDR3 is given with its conserved first and last residue. A D gene is named only where the DNA matches it firmly. Expanded clones get a size class; other rows say once, few or many, or leave the size out.

abundance	d_gene	v_gene	j_gene	CDR3aa	CDR3nt
NA	NA	TRBV18	TRBJ1-4	CASSPPLNGATNEKLFF	TGTGCCAGCTCACCACCACTTAACGGCGCAACTAATGAAAAACTGTTTTTT
NA	NA	TRBV7-2	TRBJ2-1	CASSYESGTLYNEQFF	TGTGCCAGCAGCTACGAAAGCGGAACCCTCTACAATGAGCAGTTCTTC
NA	NA	TRBV6-1	TRBJ1-2	CASSEIRGDYGYTF	TGTGCCAGCAGTGAAATTCGGGGCGACTATGGCTACACCTTC
NA	NA	TRBV7-9	TRBJ1-6	CASSSRGGVYNSPLHF	TGTGCCAGCAGCTCAAGGGGGGGGGTCTATAATTCACCCCTCCACTTT
NA	TRBD1	TRBV10-1	TRBJ2-3	CASSAGTGIFSGTDTQYF	TGCGCCAGCAGCGCCGGGACAGGGATTTTTTCGGGCACAGATACGCAGTATTTT
NA	TRBD1	TRBV5-1	TRBJ2-5	CASSRDRGGETQYF	TGCGCCAGCAGCCGCGACAGGGGCGGAGAGACCCAGTACTTC
NA	NA	TRBV10-3	TRBJ1-2	CAMRQASNYGYTF	TGTGCCATGCGACAGGCGAGTAACTATGGCTACACCTTC
NA	NA	TRBV19	TRBJ2-1	CASSIVGPYNEQFF	TGTGCCAGTAGTATTGTGGGCCCTTACAATGAGCAGTTCTTC
NA	NA	TRBV7-2	TRBJ2-2	CASSLMIRESYAGELFF	TGTGCCAGCAGCTTAATGATCAGGGAGAGTTATGCCGGGGAGCTGTTTTTT
once	NA	TRBV6-4	TRBJ1-5	CASRDGTWGVSNQPQHF	TGTGCCAGCCGAGACGGGACTTGGGGGGTAAGCAATCAGCCCCAGCATTTT
once	TRBD2	TRBV27	TRBJ2-7	CASSLSSWGEGEQYF	TGTGCCAGCAGTTTATCGTCATGGGGGGAGGGGGAGCAGTACTTC
once	NA	TRBV7-9	TRBJ1-2	CASSLGGALYGYTF	TGTGCCAGCAGCTTAGGGGGGGCACTCTATGGCTACACCTTC
NA	TRBD2	TRBV2	TRBJ2-3	CASSSRTGTSSGGGYF	TGTGCCAGCAGTTCACGGACCGGGACTAGCTCAGGGGGGGGCTATTTT
NA	TRBD1	TRBV28	TRBJ1-5	CASSPGTANSNQPQHF	TGTGCCAGCAGTCCCGGGACAGCTAATAGCAATCAGCCCCAGCATTTT
NA	NA	TRBV7-9	TRBJ2-5	CASSFGGADVWETQYF	TGTGCCAGCAGCTTTGGCGGGGCGGACGTATGGGAGACCCAGTACTTC
NA	NA	TRBV24-1	TRBJ2-1	CATSDLSRESSYNEQFF	TGTGCCACCAGTGATTTGAGTCGGGAGAGCTCCTACAATGAGCAGTTCTTC
NA	NA	TRBV7-7	TRBJ1-3	CASSPLAGGWGGNTIYF	TGTGCCAGCAGCCCCTTGGCCGGGGGATGGGGGGGAAACACCATATATTTT
NA	NA	TRBV4-1	TRBJ2-7	CASSQDPGAPNYEQYF	TGCGCCAGCAGCCAAGACCCCGGGGCACCCAACTACGAGCAGTACTTC
NA	NA	TRBV11-3	TRBJ2-7	CASSLVGASEQYF	TGTGCCAGCAGCTTAGTTGGGGCGTCCGAGCAGTACTTC
NA	NA	TRBV10-3	TRBJ1-1	CAISPRQNTEAFF	TGTGCCATCAGTCCTCGACAGAACACTGAAGCTTTCTTT
NA	TRBD2	TRBV2	TRBJ2-3	CASGRLASTDTQYF	TGTGCCAGCGGACGACTAGCGAGCACAGATACGCAGTATTTT
once	NA	TRBV7-2	TRBJ2-7	CASKSWGSNEQYF	TGTGCCAGCAAGTCTTGGGGGTCCAATGAGCAGTACTTC
NA	NA	TRBV27	TRBJ2-5	CASSQQWRGETQYF	TGTGCCAGCAGTCAACAATGGCGCGGAGAGACCCAGTACTTC
NA	NA	TRBV3-1/TRBV3-2	TRBJ2-5	CASSQGSGALRTQYF	TGTGCCAGCAGCCAAGGGTCAGGGGCTTTAAGGACCCAGTACTTC
few	NA	TRBV6-1	TRBJ1-2	CASSEAWDANYGYTF	TGTGCCAGCAGTGAAGCGTGGGACGCCAACTATGGCTACACCTTC
NA	NA	TRBV6-8	TRBJ1-6	CASRSQGGLNSPLHF	TGTGCCAGCAGATCACAGGGAGGTTTGAATTCACCCCTCCACTTT
NA	NA	TRBV11-2	TRBJ1-6	CASSLVPESSYNSPLHF	TGTGCCAGCAGCTTAGTACCGGAGAGCTCCTATAATTCACCCCTCCACTTT
NA	TRBD2	TRBV11-2	TRBJ2-7	CASSLADRTSGSYEQYF	TGTGCCAGCAGCTTAGCCGACCGGACTAGCGGCTCCTACGAGCAGTACTTC
NA	TRBD2	TRBV28	TRBJ2-1	CASPPSGRVTNEQFF	TGTGCCAGCCCTCCCAGCGGGAGGGTCACCAATGAGCAGTTCTTC
once	TRBD2	TRBV6-5	TRBJ2-7	CASSRELAGGSEQYF	TGTGCCAGCTCCCGGGAGCTAGCGGGAGGGAGCGAGCAGTACTTC
NA	NA	TRBV30	TRBJ2-1	CAWSVILPPVDEQFF	TGTGCCTGGAGTGTAATACTGCCGCCTGTGGATGAGCAGTTCTTC
NA	NA	TRBV5-1	TRBJ2-3	CASSSNPGWEWTDTQYF	TGCGCCAGCAGCTCGAATCCGGGGTGGGAGTGGACAGATACGCAGTATTTT
NA	TRBD2	TRBV28	TRBJ2-7	CASQREASSYEQYF	TGTGCCAGCCAGCGGGAGGCCTCCTCTTACGAGCAGTACTTC
few	NA	TRBV2	TRBJ1-1	CASGPEMNTEAFF	TGTGCCAGCGGCCCCGAGATGAACACTGAAGCTTTCTTT
NA	TRBD2	TRBV19	TRBJ2-1	CARVASGKGYYNEQFF	TGTGCCAGGGTGGCTAGCGGGAAAGGATACTACAATGAGCAGTTCTTC
NA	NA	TRBV27	TRBJ2-5	CASSLNPQETQYF	TGTGCCAGCAGTCTAAACCCCCAAGAGACCCAGTACTTC
NA	TRBD1	TRBV6-6	TRBJ1-6	CASREGQNNSPLHF	TGTGCCAGCAGGGAGGGACAGAATAATTCACCCCTCCACTTT
NA	NA	TRBV28	TRBJ1-5	CASSSRGYSNQPQHF	TGTGCCAGCAGTTCCAGGGGATATAGCAATCAGCCCCAGCATTTT
NA	NA	TRBV5-4	TRBJ2-7	CASSLQGGGYEQYF	TGTGCCAGCAGCTTACAGGGAGGAGGGTACGAGCAGTACTTC
NA	NA	TRBV7-5	TRBJ1-4	CARSSDRGIGGEKLFF	TGTGCCAGAAGCTCCGACAGGGGAATTGGAGGGGAAAAACTGTTTTTT
once	NA	TRBV5-6	TRBJ2-7	CASSLGRVRSYEQYF	TGTGCCAGCAGCCTCGGCAGGGTGAGATCCTACGAGCAGTACTTC
NA	TRBD1	TRBV29-1	TRBJ2-7	CSADTGTGTYEQYF	TGCAGCGCGGACACGGGGACAGGTACCTACGAGCAGTACTTC
NA	TRBD1	TRBV11-3	TRBJ2-5	CASSLGTAEETQYF	TGTGCCAGCAGCTTGGGGACAGCTGAAGAGACCCAGTACTTC
NA	NA	TRBV6-9	TRBJ1-1	CAGVGGQNTEAFF	TGTGCCGGAGTAGGGGGGCAGAACACTGAAGCTTTCTTT
NA	NA	TRBV11-3	TRBJ1-5	CASPHQASNQPQHF	TGTGCCAGCCCGCACCAAGCGAGCAATCAGCCCCAGCATTTT
NA	TRBD1	TRBV28	TRBJ1-1	CASSSGTGQAFF	TGTGCCAGCAGTTCGGGGACAGGCCAAGCTTTCTTT
NA	NA	TRBV20-1	TRBJ1-1	CSARQNTEAFF	TGCAGTGCTAGACAGAACACTGAAGCTTTCTTT
NA	NA	TRBV10-3	TRBJ1-5	CAISEQGSNQPQHF	TGTGCCATCAGCGAACAGGGATCCAATCAGCCCCAGCATTTT
NA	NA	TRBV18	TRBJ2-1	CASSPSRAGHRNEQFF	TGTGCCAGCTCACCTTCCAGGGCGGGACACAGGAATGAGCAGTTCTTC
NA	NA	TRBV6-5	TRBJ2-1	CASSYFRLPYNEQFF	TGTGCCAGCAGTTACTTTCGACTCCCATACAATGAGCAGTTCTTC
NA	NA	TRBV5-1	TRBJ1-2	CASSLVAGGDGYTF	TGCGCCAGCAGCTTGGTGGCAGGAGGGGATGGCTACACCTTC
few	NA	TRBV6-1	TRBJ1-5	CASSDSLNQPQHF	TGTGCCAGCAGTGACAGCCTCAATCAGCCCCAGCATTTT
NA	NA	TRBV4-3	TRBJ2-3	CASSQDLIHTDTQYF	TGCGCCAGCAGCCAAGATTTAATTCACACAGATACGCAGTATTTT
NA	NA	TRBV11-3	TRBJ2-1	CASNLEGGTYNEQFF	TGTGCCAGCAACTTGGAAGGAGGGACCTACAATGAGCAGTTCTTC
NA	NA	TRBV18	TRBJ2-1	CASSSGTGGRDEQFF	TGTGCCAGCTCATCCGGGACTGGAGGTAGGGATGAGCAGTTCTTC
NA	NA	TRBV2	TRBJ2-3	CASRQTRGTDTQYF	TGTGCCAGCAGGCAGACTAGAGGAACAGATACGCAGTATTTT
NA	NA	TRBV4-1	TRBJ1-4	CASSQVAAGTPNEKLFF	TGCGCCAGCAGCCAAGTGGCTGCCGGGACACCTAATGAAAAACTGTTTTTT